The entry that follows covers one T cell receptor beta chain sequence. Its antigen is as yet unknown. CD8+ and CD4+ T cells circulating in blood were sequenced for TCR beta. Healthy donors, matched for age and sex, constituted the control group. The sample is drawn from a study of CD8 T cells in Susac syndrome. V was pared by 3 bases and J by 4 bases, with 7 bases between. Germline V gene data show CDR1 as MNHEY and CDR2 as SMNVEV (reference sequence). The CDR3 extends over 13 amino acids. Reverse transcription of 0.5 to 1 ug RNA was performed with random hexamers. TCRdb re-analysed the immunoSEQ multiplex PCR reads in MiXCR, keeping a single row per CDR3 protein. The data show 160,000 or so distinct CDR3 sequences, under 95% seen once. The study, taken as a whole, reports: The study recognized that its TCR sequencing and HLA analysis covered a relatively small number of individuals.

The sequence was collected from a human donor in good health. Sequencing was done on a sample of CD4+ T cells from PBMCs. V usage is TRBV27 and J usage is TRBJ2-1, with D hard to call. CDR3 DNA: TGTGCCAGCAGTTTGATCGGGTACAATGAGCAGTTCTTC. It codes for CASSLIGYNEQFF.